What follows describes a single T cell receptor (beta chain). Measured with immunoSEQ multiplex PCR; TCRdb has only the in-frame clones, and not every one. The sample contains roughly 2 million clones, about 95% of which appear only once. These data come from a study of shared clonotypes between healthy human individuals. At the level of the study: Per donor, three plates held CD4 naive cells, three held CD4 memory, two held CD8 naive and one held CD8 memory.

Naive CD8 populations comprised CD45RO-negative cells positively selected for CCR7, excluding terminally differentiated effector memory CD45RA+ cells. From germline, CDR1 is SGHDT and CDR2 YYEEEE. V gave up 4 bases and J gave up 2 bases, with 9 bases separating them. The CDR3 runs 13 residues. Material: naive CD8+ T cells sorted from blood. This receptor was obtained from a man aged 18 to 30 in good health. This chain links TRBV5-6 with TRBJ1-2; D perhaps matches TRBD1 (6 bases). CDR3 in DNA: TGTGCCAGCAGCCAAACAGGGAACTATGGCTACACCTTC. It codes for CASSQTGNYGYTF.